This note documents a single TCR beta chain sequence. Its antigen is undetermined. Trimming cost V 4 bases and J 3 bases, with 12 bases left between them. This CDR3 is 13 amino acids long. Germline-derived CDR1 and CDR2 are DFQATT and SNEGSKA (reference sequence). The data are from a study of post-analysis software for immune sequencing data. Study at large: Recorded subtypes: relapsing-remitting, secondary progressive, progressive-relapsing; some patients unannotated.

Overall study results and limits: A handful of TRBV segments were significantly more frequent in patients than in controls. TRBV5-6, TRBV5-1 and TRBV20-1 were among these segments. Controls had significantly higher normalized Chao1 diversity than multiple sclerosis patients. Samples sharing a preparation batch grouped tightly together when assessed by F measure.

TCR beta cDNA libraries included unique molecular identifiers. T cells numbering about 0.95 to 10 million gave rise to roughly 0.5 million cDNA molecules. TCRdb reprocessed the PCR reads via MiXCR and lists one record per CDR3 protein. Here the sample spans roughly 430,000 distinct CDR3 sequences, approximately 38% being singletons. The chain joins TRBV20-1 to TRBJ2-5; the D gene is possibly TRBD1 (6 bases). Specimen: blood. This sequence was found in a girl aged 2 to 9 with multiple sclerosis. The CDR3 loop is CSATGHPKETQYF. In DNA, the CDR3 is TGCAGTGCTACGGGACACCCTAAAGAGACCCAGTACTTC.